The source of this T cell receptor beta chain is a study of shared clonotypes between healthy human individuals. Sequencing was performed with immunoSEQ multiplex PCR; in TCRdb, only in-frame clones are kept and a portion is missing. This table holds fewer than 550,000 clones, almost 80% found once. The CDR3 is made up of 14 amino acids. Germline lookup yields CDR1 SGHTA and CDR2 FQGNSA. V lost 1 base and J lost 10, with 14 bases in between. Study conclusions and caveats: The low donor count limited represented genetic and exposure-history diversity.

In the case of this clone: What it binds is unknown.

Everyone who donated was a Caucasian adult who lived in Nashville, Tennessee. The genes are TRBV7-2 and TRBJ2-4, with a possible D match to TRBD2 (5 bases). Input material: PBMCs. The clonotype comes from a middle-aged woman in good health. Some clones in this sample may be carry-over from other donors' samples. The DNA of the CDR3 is TGTGCCAGCAGCTTAGGGGCGGTGAGAGGGATTCAGTACTTC. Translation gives CASSLGAVRGIQYF.